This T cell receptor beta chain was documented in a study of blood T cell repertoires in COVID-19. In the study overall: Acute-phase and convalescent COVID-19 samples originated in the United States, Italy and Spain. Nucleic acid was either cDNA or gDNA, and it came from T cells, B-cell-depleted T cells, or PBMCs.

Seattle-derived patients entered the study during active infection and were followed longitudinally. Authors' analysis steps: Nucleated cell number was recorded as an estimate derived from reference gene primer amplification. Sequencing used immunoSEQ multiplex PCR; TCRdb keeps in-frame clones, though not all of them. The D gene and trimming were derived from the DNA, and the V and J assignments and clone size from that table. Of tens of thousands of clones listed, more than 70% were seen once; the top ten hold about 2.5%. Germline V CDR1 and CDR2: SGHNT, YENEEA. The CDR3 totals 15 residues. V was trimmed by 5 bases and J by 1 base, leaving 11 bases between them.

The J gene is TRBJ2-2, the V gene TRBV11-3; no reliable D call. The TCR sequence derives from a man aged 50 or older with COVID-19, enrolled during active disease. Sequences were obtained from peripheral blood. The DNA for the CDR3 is TGTGCCAGCAGCCCAAACACCCTGAACACCGGGGAGCTGTTTTTT. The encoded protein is CASSPNTLNTGELFF.